The 23 T cell receptor beta chains below come from one sample, sequenced in a study of T cell repertoires in cytomegalovirus infection. TCRdb analysed the reads with MiXCR anew, one entry per CDR3 protein. The sample has around 490,000 distinct CDR3 sequences; less than 30% are singletons. Sequencing was done on a sample of PBMCs. These receptors were collected from a human donor in good health (CMV status not recorded). Some clones in this sample may be carry-over from other donors' samples.

This clonotype has a handful of counts. This sequence joins TRBV10-3 and TRBJ2-5; D gene uncertain. Germline V gene data show CDR1 as ENHRY and CDR2 as SYGVKD. This CDR3 has 14 residues. Trimming left V 10 bases short and J 2 bases short, with 17 bases between. Here the CDR3 reads CATAAFAEQETQYF. CDR3 sequence (DNA): TGTGCCACCGCTGCCTTCGCCGAACAAGAGACCCAGTACTTC.

The genes are TRBV11-2 and TRBJ2-5, with D possibly called TRBD1 or TRBD2 (7 bases each). The V end lost 3 bases, the J end lost 4 bases, and 12 bases lay between the germline ends. The germline V gene has CDR1 SGHAT and CDR2 FQNNGV. The CDR3 totals 14 residues. In nucleotides, the CDR3 is TGTGCCAGCAGCTTCCGCAGGGGGGGAGAGACCCAGTACTTC. As protein: CASSFRRGGETQYF.

V and J are TRBV4-1 and TRBJ2-1, with 11 bases fitting TRBD2. The CDR3 has 16 amino acids. J was trimmed by 7 bases and V by 6 bases; bases with no gene match: 11. Germline CDR1 MGHRA, CDR2 YSYEKL. The CDR3 sequence is CASRKGTSGTGNEQFF. CDR3 sequence (DNA): TGCGCCAGCAGGAAAGGGACTAGCGGAACGGGTAATGAGCAGTTCTTC.

This clonotype has ten or more counts. The V and J genes are TRBV7-3 and TRBJ2-2; 8 bases agree with TRBD2. The CDR3 has 18 amino acids. CDR1 and CDR2 (germline): SGHTA, FQGTGA. V shed 5 bases and J 0 bases; nucleotides not matched to a gene: 11. The CDR3 spells CASSPQRVAGTNTGELFF. DNA of the CDR3: TGTGCCAGCAGCCCACAGAGGGTAGCGGGAACGAACACCGGGGAGCTGTTTTTT.

This clonotype was observed a handful of times. The chain combines TRBV14 with TRBJ2-2; D uncertain. Trimming took off 0 bases at V and 4 bases at J, with 15 bases between the two ends. This CDR3 spans 17 amino acids. Germline values: CDR1 SGHDN, CDR2 FVKESK. The CDR3: CASSQEPPETLTGELFF. The CDR3 coding sequence is TGTGCCAGCAGCCAAGAGCCTCCCGAGACTCTCACCGGGGAGCTGTTTTTT.

J is TRBJ1-3 and V is TRBV19, with 7 bases lining up with TRBD1. The length of the CDR3 is 19 residues. Germline values: CDR1 LNHDA, CDR2 SQIVND (reference sequence). Losses at the gene ends were 9 bases for V and 2 bases for J; bases not matched to a gene: 22. This CDR3 reads CASRRTQTGSWSTGNTIYF. The CDR3 DNA reads TGTGCCAGCCGACGAACCCAGACAGGGTCATGGAGTACTGGAAACACCATATATTTT.

This chain uses TRBV7-3 with TRBJ2-1; D is perhaps TRBD1 (6 bases). The CDR3 sequence is 14 residues long. Per germline, CDR1 SGHTA and CDR2 FQGTGA. Trimming pared 4 bases from V and 3 bases from J, leaving 10 bases between. This chain's CDR3 is CASSSGQIYNEQFF. The CDR3 DNA reads as TGTGCCAGCAGCTCCGGACAGATCTACAATGAGCAGTTCTTC.

This clonotype was observed a handful of times. The chain has TRBV20-1 and TRBJ2-7; 16 bases fit TRBD2. The CDR3 totals 17 residues. CDR1 is DFQATT, CDR2 SNEGSKA, per germline (reference sequence). The ends lost 0 bases at V and 6 bases at J; junction bases unmatched: 8. The CDR3 coding sequence is TGCAGTGCTAGAGACTGGGGACTAGCGGGAGGGCGGAGCGAGCAGTACTTC. It specifies CSARDWGLAGGRSEQYF.

This clonotype was observed a few times. The gene calls are TRBV6-8 and TRBJ1-2; no reliable D call. Trimming removed 2 bases from V and 8 bases from J, with 12 bases in between. This CDR3 is built from 13 residues. Germline lookup yields CDR1 MNHGY and CDR2 SAAAGT. CDR3 coding DNA: TGTGCCAGCAGTTACGGCGCTTTACAGGGCTACACCTTC. Translating gives CASSYGALQGYTF.

In its sample, this clonotype was seen many times. The J gene is TRBJ2-7, the V gene TRBV18; D perhaps matches TRBD1 (6 bases). This CDR3 has 13 residues. The germline CDR1 and CDR2 sequences are KGHSH and LQKENI. V lost 6 bases, J lost 3 bases, and 12 bases lay in between. Here the CDR3 reads CASSVSGDYEQYF. The CDR3 DNA reads as TGTGCCAGCTCGGTGTCAGGGGACTACGAGCAGTACTTC. The full variable domain, with the rest looked up from reference TRBV18 and TRBJ2-7, is NAGVMQNPRHLVRRRGQEARLRCSPMKGHSHVYWYRQLPEEGLKFMVYLQKENIIDESGMPKERFSAEFPKEGPSILRIQQVVRGDSAAYFCASSVSGDYEQYFGPGTRLTVT.

Many counts were recorded for this clonotype. The rearrangement links TRBV12-3 or TRBV12-4 to TRBJ2-1, with D perhaps matching TRBD2 (5 bases). This CDR3 spans 14 amino acids. Deletions cut 2 bases from V and 5 bases from J, with 10 bases between. This chain's CDR3 is CASSLYGSHNEQFF. The CDR3 region has the DNA TGTGCCAGCAGTTTATATGGGAGTCACAATGAGCAGTTCTTC.

This clonotype was observed a handful of times. The rearrangement uses TRBV11-2 and TRBJ2-7; TRBD2 matches at 8 bases. Germline values: CDR1 SGHAT, CDR2 FQNNGV. The V segment lost 3 bases and the J segment 7 bases; nucleotides outside the gene matches: 17. The CDR3 totals 17 residues. CDR3 protein: CASSFFGTERGIYEQYV. CDR3 DNA: TGTGCCAGCAGCTTCTTCGGGACCGAGCGGGGGATTTATGAGCAGTACGTC.

This clonotype was observed a few times. The chain uses TRBV5-1 and TRBJ2-2; D gene unclear. Deletions cut 0 bases from V and 0 bases from J, with 3 bases between. CDR1 is SGHRS, CDR2 YFSETQ, per germline. CDR3 length: 14 amino acids. Here the CDR3 DNA reads TGCGCCAGCAGCTTGGTGGCGAACACCGGGGAGCTGTTTTTT. It codes for CASSLVANTGELFF. The whole variable domain, filled in from reference TRBV5-1 and TRBJ2-2, reads KAGVTQTPRYLIKTRGQQVTLSCSPISGHRSVSWYQQTPGQGLQFLFEYFSETQRNKGNFPGRFSGRQFSNSRSEMNVSTLELGDSALYLCASSLVANTGELFFGEGSRLTVL.

The gene calls are TRBV10-3 and TRBJ2-1; 8 bases agree with TRBD2. Trimming cost V 3 bases and J 5 bases; bases outside gene matches: 3. CDR3 length: 14 amino acids. Germline V gives CDR1 ENHRY, CDR2 SYGVKD. The CDR3 nucleotides are TGTGCCATCAGTGACAAAGCGGGAGACAATGAGCAGTTCTTC. Residues: CAISDKAGDNEQFF.

The chain has TRBV18 and TRBJ2-3; 10 bases match TRBD2. Germline CDR1 reads KGHSH; CDR2 reads LQKENI. With V trimmed by 6 bases and J by 2 bases, 17 bases remained unmatched. This CDR3 region has 19 residues. DNA of the CDR3: TGTGCCAGCTCCCCGCCTTTAGGTAGCGGGAGGCCGAACACAGATACGCAGTATTTT. Translated: CASSPPLGSGRPNTDTQYF.

In this sample, this clonotype turned up many times. An end of the junction does not agree with germline; a read error may underlie this. The chain recombines TRBV6-1 with TRBJ2-2, with 10 bases that match TRBD2. Germline loops: CDR1 MNHNS, CDR2 SASEGT. The CDR3 runs 16 residues. The CDR3 coding sequence is TGTGCCAGCAGAGAAGCGGGAGGGCCTAACACCGGGGAGCTGTTTTTT. It codes for CASREAGGPNTGELFF.

The chain employs TRBV11-3 and TRBJ1-1; the D gene is possibly TRBD1 (6 bases). The CDR3 runs 12 residues. Germline values: CDR1 SGHNT, CDR2 YENEEA. Deletions cut 5 bases from V and 6 bases from J, with 10 bases between. The chain's CDR3 is CASSNRQAEAFF. CDR3 coding DNA: TGTGCCAGCAGCAACCGACAGGCTGAAGCTTTCTTT.

The V gene is TRBV5-1, the J gene TRBJ2-3; possible D gene TRBD1, 5 bases. The CDR3 is 16 residues long. Germline V gene sequence: CDR1 SGHRS, CDR2 YFSETQ. Trimming took 1 base from V and 4 from J, leaving 16 bases between them. CDR3: CASSLFGQQGSDTQYF. CDR3 coding DNA: TGCGCCAGCAGCTTGTTCGGTCAGCAGGGATCAGATACGCAGTATTTT. Using reference TRBV5-1 and TRBJ2-3 for the parts outside the CDR3, the full variable domain is KAGVTQTPRYLIKTRGQQVTLSCSPISGHRSVSWYQQTPGQGLQFLFEYFSETQRNKGNFPGRFSGRQFSNSRSEMNVSTLELGDSALYLCASSLFGQQGSDTQYFGPGTRLTVL.

This clonotype was observed at least ten times. The chain employs TRBV7-2 and TRBJ1-2; tentative D call: TRBD1 (5 bases). The CDR3 is 14 residues long. With 1 base removed from V and 4 bases from J, the gap between germline ends came to 10 bases. Germline CDR1 reads SGHTA; CDR2 reads FQGNSA. The CDR3 DNA is TGTGCCAGCAGCTTAGGGCCGGGACCCTATGGCTACACCTTC. Translating it yields CASSLGPGPYGYTF.

This clonotype was counted between two and nine times. V and J are TRBV5-1 and TRBJ2-7, with 8 bases fitting TRBD2. Trimming cost V 4 bases and J 6 bases; bases outside gene matches: 12. The CDR3 is 15 amino acids. Germline V gives CDR1 SGHRS, CDR2 YFSETQ. The CDR3 bases are TGCGCCAGCAGCGGAGGACTAGCCATCGACGGCGAGCAGTACTTC. Translation gives CASSGGLAIDGEQYF.

This clonotype has a count of ten or more. The V call is TRBV7-2, the J call TRBJ1-5; D uncertain. V was shortened by 6 bases and J by 4 bases, with 13 bases between the two germline ends. This CDR3 has 14 residues. Per the germline V gene, CDR1 is SGHTA and CDR2 is FQGNSA. CDR3 bases: TGTGCCAGCAGGCTTACTGGTCGAAATCAGCCCCAGCATTTT. Translating it yields CASRLTGRNQPQHF.

The chain joins TRBV30 to TRBJ1-1, with D perhaps matching TRBD1 (5 bases). The germline gives CDR1 GTSNPN, CDR2 SVGIG (reference sequence). V shed 1 base and J shed 4 bases, with 10 bases lying between them. The CDR3 length is 13 residues. The CDR3 sequence is CAWSAQVTTEAFF. The CDR3 DNA sequence: TGTGCCTGGAGTGCACAGGTGACCACTGAAGCTTTCTTT. Full variable domain (outside the CDR3, taken from reference TRBV30 and TRBJ1-1): SQTIHQWPATLVQPVGSPLSLECTVEGTSNPNLYWYRQAAGRGLQLLFYSVGIGQISSEVPQNLSASRPQDRQFILSSKKLLLSDSGFYLCAWSAQVTTEAFFGQGTRLTVV.

This clonotype showed up many times. This chain uses TRBV7-2 with TRBJ2-1; tentatively, D is TRBD1 or TRBD2 (5 bases each). The V end lost 8 bases, the J end lost 5 bases, and 13 bases lay between the germline ends. Germline CDR1 and CDR2: SGHTA and FQGNSA. The CDR3 extends over 13 amino acids. For the CDR3, the DNA is TGTGCCAGCCGGCGGTGGGGGAACAATGAGCAGTTCTTC. Translating gives CASRRWGNNEQFF.